The clone carrying this T cell receptor beta chain showed up just a few times. Its antigen is not known. The same CDR3 arises from other DNA sequences in this sample as well. Germline V lookup: CDR1 KGHSH, CDR2 LQKENI. The CDR3 spans 13 residues. The V gene lost 2 bases and the J gene lost 3 bases, with 7 bases spanning the gap. This entry is derived from a study of beta chain features in type 1 diabetes. Study details: All of the samples together had 107,917,701 sorted cells examined.

Study conclusions and caveats: Insertions were fewer and deletions more numerous at VDJ junctions in type 1 diabetes patients.

All of the isolated RNA was reverse transcribed, so expressed TCRB transcripts were sequenced. Data came from immunoSEQ multiplex PCR; TCRdb stores just in-frame clones and leaves some out. The sample records 970,000 or so clones, 17% being singletons. The sample comprised naive CD4+ T cells from blood. The chain combines TRBV18 with TRBJ1-2; D remains unclear. The source of this sequence is a woman aged 18 to 35 in good health. CDR3 residues: CASSPDTDYGYTF. The CDR3 DNA reads as TGTGCCAGCTCACCAGACACCGACTATGGCTACACCTTC.